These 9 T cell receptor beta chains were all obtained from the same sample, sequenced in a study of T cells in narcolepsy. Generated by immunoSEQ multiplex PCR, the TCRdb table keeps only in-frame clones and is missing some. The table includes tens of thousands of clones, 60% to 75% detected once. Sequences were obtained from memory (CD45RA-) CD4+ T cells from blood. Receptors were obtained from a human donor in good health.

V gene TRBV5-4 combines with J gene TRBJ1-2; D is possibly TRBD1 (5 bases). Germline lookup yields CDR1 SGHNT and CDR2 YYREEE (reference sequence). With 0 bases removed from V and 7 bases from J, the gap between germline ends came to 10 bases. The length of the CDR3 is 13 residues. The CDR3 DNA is TGTGCCAGCAGCTTGGACAGGCTCGGTGGCTACACCTTC. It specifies CASSLDRLGGYTF.

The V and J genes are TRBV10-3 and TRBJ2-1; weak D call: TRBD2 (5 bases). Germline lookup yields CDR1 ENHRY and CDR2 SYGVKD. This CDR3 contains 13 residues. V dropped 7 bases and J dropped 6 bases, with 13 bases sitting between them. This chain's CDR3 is CAIKETTVNEQFF. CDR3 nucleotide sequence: TGTGCCATCAAGGAGACTACCGTCAATGAGCAGTTCTTC.

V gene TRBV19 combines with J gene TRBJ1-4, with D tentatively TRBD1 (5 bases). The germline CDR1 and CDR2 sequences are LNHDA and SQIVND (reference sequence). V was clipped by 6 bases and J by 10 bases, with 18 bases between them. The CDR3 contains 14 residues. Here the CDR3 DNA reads TGTGCCAGTAGGCTACAGGAGGGAGCCGGAAAACTGTTTTTT. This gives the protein CASRLQEGAGKLFF.

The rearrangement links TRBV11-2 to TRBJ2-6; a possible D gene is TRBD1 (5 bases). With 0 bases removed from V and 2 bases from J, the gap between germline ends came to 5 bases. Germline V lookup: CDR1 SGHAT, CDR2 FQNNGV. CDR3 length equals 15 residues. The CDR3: CASSLDRAGANVLTF. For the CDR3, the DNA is TGTGCCAGCAGCTTAGACAGGGCTGGGGCCAACGTCCTGACTTTC.

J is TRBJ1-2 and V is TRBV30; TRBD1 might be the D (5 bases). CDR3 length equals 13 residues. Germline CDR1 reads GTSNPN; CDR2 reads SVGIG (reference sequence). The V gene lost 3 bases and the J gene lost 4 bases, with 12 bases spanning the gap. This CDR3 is CAWRYAGGYGYTF. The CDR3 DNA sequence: TGTGCCTGGAGGTACGCCGGGGGCTATGGCTACACCTTC.

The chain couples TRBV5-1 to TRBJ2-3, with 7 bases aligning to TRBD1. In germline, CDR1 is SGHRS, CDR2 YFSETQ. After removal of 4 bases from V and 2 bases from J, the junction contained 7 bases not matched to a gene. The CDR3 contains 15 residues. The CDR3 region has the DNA TGCGCCAGCAGCGGGGGACAGTCCCACACAGATACGCAGTATTTT. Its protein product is CASSGGQSHTDTQYF.

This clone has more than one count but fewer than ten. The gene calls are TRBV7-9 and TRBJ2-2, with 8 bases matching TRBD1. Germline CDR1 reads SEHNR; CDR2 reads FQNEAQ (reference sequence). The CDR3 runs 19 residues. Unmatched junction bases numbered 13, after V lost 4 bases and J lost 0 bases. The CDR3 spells CASSYFGFGGQANTGELFF. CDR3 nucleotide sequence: TGTGCCAGCAGCTACTTTGGGTTCGGGGGACAGGCGAACACCGGGGAGCTGTTTTTT.

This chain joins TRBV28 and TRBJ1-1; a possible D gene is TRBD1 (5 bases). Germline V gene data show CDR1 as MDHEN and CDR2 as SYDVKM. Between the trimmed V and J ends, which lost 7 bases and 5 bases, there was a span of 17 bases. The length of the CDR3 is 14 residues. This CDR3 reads CASTKRGVVTEAFF. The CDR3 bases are TGTGCCAGCACGAAGCGGGGGGTAGTAACTGAAGCTTTCTTT.

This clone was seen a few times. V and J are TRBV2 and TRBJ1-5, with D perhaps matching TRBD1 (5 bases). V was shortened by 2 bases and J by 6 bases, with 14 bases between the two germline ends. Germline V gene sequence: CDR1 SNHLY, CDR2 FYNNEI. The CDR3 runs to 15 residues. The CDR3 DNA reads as TGTGCCAGCAGTGAAAGGACAACCCACAGTCAGCCCCAGCATTTT. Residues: CASSERTTHSQPQHF.